A single T cell receptor (beta chain) is shown here with its context. The sample holds a few counts of this clone. The antigen it binds to is not known. The input lacks base qualities; no much larger clone sits a single base away. The sample originates from a study of blood T cell repertoires in COVID-19 (dated by TCRdb to 2018 to 2020). For the wider study: Collaborator samples came from the United States, Italy and Spain and covered acute and convalescent phases of COVID-19. The samples were drawn from two sources: the first 160 participants of the ongoing ImmuneRACE study, and over 950 subjects contributed by 6 global collaborators. A freely available public database, intended as a resource for researchers studying the immune response to SARS-CoV-2, is where the repertoires were released. Where HLA class I and class II types were available, the types were taken from metadata supplied by the sample provider, not from assay-based typing. Nearly every sample came with metadata listing a de-identified subject ID, COVID-19 status, age in years and sex. Deeply sampled blood TCRbeta repertoires from subjects exposed to, actively infected with, or recovered from COVID-19 were included in the dataset. The material from the prospective study consisted of cDNA or gDNA derived from T cells, B-cell-depleted T cells, or PBMCs.

TCRbeta CDR3 regions were amplified from genomic DNA by means of the immunoSEQ Assay, a bias-controlled multiplex PCR. In the original analysis: The number of nucleated cells in each sample was estimated from the amplification of reference gene primers within the assay. To quantify the absolute abundance of each unique TCRbeta CDR3 rearrangement, sequence reads were collapsed and filtered. For each sample, productive Simpson clonality was calculated as the square root of Simpson's diversity index over productive rearrangements. TCRdb obtained this table from immuneACCESS and retained in-frame rearrangements with V and J assigned. These tables miss some clones; where compared with another copy, unresolved V genes account for less than half of the shortfall, and the remainder is unexplained. V and J calls and clone size are those listed in that table; D and trimming were worked out from the DNA. Across this sample there are some 230,000 clones, with 80% to 90% seen only once. Jointly, the top ten make up about 1% of the sample.

For this chain, trimming is 7 bases at the V end and 6 bases at the J end, and the number of junction bases without a gene match is 6. CDR1 and CDR2 are drawn from the germline V gene: SNHLY, FYNNEI. The CDR3 sequence holds 12 residues, the cysteine and phenylalanine included. The kept DNA is CDR3 alone, 36 bases in frame from the first base. What the work shows at the level of the full study, not this receptor alone: The quantity of clinical and demographic metadata differed by source and by participant and was supplied without curation.

Whole blood was collected in K2EDTA tubes by collaborating institutions according to the institutions' own protocols. Collaborator samples were shipped for TCRbeta analysis as frozen whole blood, isolated PBMCs, or DNA extracted from either sample type. The TCR comes from a man in his forties or fifties with acute or convalescent COVID-19. Sequencing input: peripheral blood. The sequence is built from TRBV2 and TRBJ2-7, with TRBD1 identical over 7 junction bases. The CDR3 here reads CASKPGGFEQYF. The sequenced DNA is TGTGCCAGCAAGCCAGGGGGTTTCGAGCAGTACTTC.